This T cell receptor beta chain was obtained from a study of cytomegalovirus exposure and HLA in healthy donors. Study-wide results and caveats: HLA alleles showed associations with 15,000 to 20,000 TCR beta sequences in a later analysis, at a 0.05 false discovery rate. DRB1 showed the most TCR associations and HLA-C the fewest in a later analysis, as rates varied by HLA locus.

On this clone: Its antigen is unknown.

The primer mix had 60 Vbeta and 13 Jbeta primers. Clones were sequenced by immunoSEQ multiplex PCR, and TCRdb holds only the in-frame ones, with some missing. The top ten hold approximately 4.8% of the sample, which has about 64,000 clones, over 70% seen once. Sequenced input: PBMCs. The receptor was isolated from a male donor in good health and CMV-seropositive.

The CDR3: CASSFLRDIYGYTF. The CDR3 DNA is TGTGCCAGCAGTTTTCTAAGAGACATCTATGGCTACACCTTC. J is TRBJ1-2 and V is TRBV28; D is unresolved. The CDR3 is 14 amino acids. Deletions cut 3 bases from V and 4 bases from J, with 12 bases between. The germline CDR1 and CDR2 sequences are MDHEN and SYDVKM.